This T cell receptor beta chain was found in a study of graft-versus-host responses after intestinal transplantation. Overall study context: Anti-thymocyte globulin was used for induction in all recipients, who then took tacrolimus and steroids for two to four years. Study results and caveats: Circulating GvH clone levels at their peak were associated with HvG declines (early post-transplant). Allografts from individuals with graft-donor T cell macrochimerism displayed high graft-versus-host to host-versus-graft clonal ratios. GvH clones were identified in recipient marrow, with some first appearing in ileum or blood.

Losses at the gene ends were 3 bases for V and 3 bases for J; bases not matched to a gene: 9. The CDR3 loop spans 15 amino acids. Germline CDR1 and CDR2: SGHDT and YYEEEE. Some clones are missing from TCRdb's copy, which holds only in-frame ones; the method was immunoSEQ multiplex PCR. The sample includes 100,000 to 120,000 clones, about 94% seen only once; the top ten take around 0.49%. Details on this clone: Its specificity is not known.

Sequences were derived from unstimulated CD8+ T cells sorted from spleen or lymph node cells, sampled before intestinal transplant. V and J are TRBV5-6 and TRBJ2-7; TRBD2 matches 7 bases. This TCR derives from a human donor who received an intestinal transplant. CDR3 amino acids: CASSSGGWTHYEQYF. Here the CDR3 DNA reads TGTGCCAGCAGCTCGGGAGGATGGACACACTACGAGCAGTACTTC.